The rows below give T cell receptor beta chains drawn from one sample of a study of graft-versus-host responses after intestinal transplantation. Profiled with immunoSEQ multiplex PCR; TCRdb holds only in-frame clones, not every one. Counted here are approximately 8,200 clones, roughly four fifths occurring once; the ten biggest clones make up roughly an eighth. The sample consisted of ileum tissue, taken about 230 days after intestinal transplant. The receptors derive from a human patient who received an intestinal transplant, so some T cells may come from the graft donor. Each CDR3 is given with its conserved first and last residue. The D gene is left open where the match is weak. Expanded clones get a size class; other rows say once, few or many, or leave the size out.

13 | NA | NA | TRBJ2-4 | TRBV19 | CATSALAKNIQYF | TGTGCCACGAGTGCCCTAGCCAAAAACATTCAGTACTTC
15 | TRBD2 | NA | TRBJ2-1 | TRBV6-5 | CASSYEGRVYNEQFF | TGTGCCAGCAGTTACGAAGGGAGGGTCTACAATGAGCAGTTCTTC
14 | NA | NA | TRBJ1-2 | TRBV19 | CASSIARETYGYTF | TGTGCCAGTAGTATCGCTCGGGAGACCTATGGCTACACCTTC
17 | NA | NA | TRBJ2-1 | TRBV14 | CASSQAPTPRGRNEQFF | TGTGCCAGCAGCCAAGCCCCGACTCCACGGGGGAGAAATGAGCAGTTCTTC
14 | NA | NA | TRBJ1-6 | TRBV6-1 | CASSLQTGGSPLHF | TGTGCCAGCAGTTTACAGACGGGGGGCTCACCCCTCCACTTT
16 | TRBD1 | NA | TRBJ1-2 | TRBV5-1 | CASSDGRTGGLYGYTF | TGCGCCAGCAGCGATGGCCGGACAGGGGGCCTCTATGGCTACACCTTC
15 | NA | NA | TRBJ2-4 | TRBV7-2 | CASSSGQLAKNIQYF | TGTGCCAGCAGCTCCGGACAGTTAGCCAAAAACATTCAGTACTTC
15 | TRBD1 | NA | TRBJ2-1 | TRBV30 | CAWSPNRGRYNEQFF | TGTGCCTGGAGTCCCAACAGGGGGCGCTACAATGAGCAGTTCTTC
15 | NA | NA | TRBJ2-2 | TRBV7-2 | CASSLGTMIAGELFF | TGTGCCAGCAGCTTAGGGACTATGATCGCCGGGGAGCTGTTTTTT
17 | TRBD2 | NA | TRBJ2-1 | TRBV5-1 | CASSWSSGSPSYNEQFF | TGCGCCAGCAGTTGGAGTAGCGGGAGCCCCTCCTACAATGAGCAGTTCTTC
13 | NA | NA | TRBJ1-1 | TRBV14 | CASSARVWSEAFF | TGTGCCAGCAGCGCGAGGGTATGGAGTGAAGCTTTCTTT
16 | NA | once | TRBJ1-2 | TRBV2 | CASSEGGRSRVSGYTF | TGTGCCAGCAGTGAAGGGGGTCGGTCGAGGGTATCTGGCTACACCTTC
15 | NA | NA | TRBJ1-5 | TRBV30 | CAWSGQVGSNQPQHF | TGTGCCTGGAGTGGACAGGTGGGTAGCAATCAGCCCCAGCATTTT
16 | NA | NA | TRBJ2-3 | TRBV13 | CASSLDLASTPDTQYF | TGTGCCAGCAGCTTAGATCTAGCGTCCACCCCAGATACGCAGTATTTT
15 | NA | NA | TRBJ2-1 | TRBV11-2 | CASSQEGSGHGEQFF | TGTGCCAGCAGCCAGGAGGGGAGCGGTCATGGTGAGCAGTTCTTC
16 | NA | NA | TRBJ2-1 | TRBV7-8 | CASSPWGWTVYNEQFF | TGTGCCAGCAGCCCCTGGGGTTGGACAGTCTACAATGAGCAGTTCTTC
16 | TRBD2 | NA | TRBJ2-4 | TRBV7-9 | CASRFGGAGGKNIQYF | TGTGCCAGCAGATTCGGAGGGGCGGGAGGCAAAAACATTCAGTACTTC
15 | TRBD1 | few | TRBJ2-3 | TRBV2 | CASSLRDRVTDTQYF | TGTGCCAGCAGTCTCCGGGACAGGGTCACAGATACGCAGTATTTT
11 | NA | NA | TRBJ2-7 | TRBV5-1 | CASSLDYEQYF | TGCGCCAGCAGCTTGGACTACGAGCAGTACTTC
15 | TRBD1 | NA | TRBJ1-1 | TRBV5-1 | CASSQGDSTPTEAFF | TGCGCCAGCAGCCAAGGGGACAGCACCCCCACTGAAGCTTTCTTT
18 | TRBD2 | few | TRBJ2-3 | TRBV5-4 | CASSPRPPSGRGTDTQYF | TGTGCCAGCAGCCCACGCCCCCCTAGCGGGAGGGGAACAGATACGCAGTATTTT
14 | NA | few | TRBJ1-1 | TRBV5-6 | CASSLLIINTEAFF | TGTGCCAGCAGCTTACTAATAATCAACACTGAAGCTTTCTTT
16 | TRBD2 | NA | TRBJ2-1 | TRBV11-1 | CASSPGTSGNYNEQFF | TGTGCCAGCAGCCCGGGAACTAGCGGAAACTACAATGAGCAGTTCTTC
12 | TRBD1 | large | TRBJ2-5 | TRBV29-1 | CSVDRGQETQYF | TGCAGCGTTGACAGGGGGCAAGAGACCCAGTACTTC
19 | TRBD2 | NA | TRBJ2-2 | TRBV18 | CASSQSYQAGGPHTGELFF | TGTGCCAGCTCCCAATCGTACCAGGCGGGAGGTCCTCACACCGGGGAGCTGTTTTTT
15 | NA | NA | TRBJ2-5 | TRBV7-2 | CASSLAGHGVETQYF | TGTGCCAGCAGCTTAGCGGGACACGGTGTGGAGACCCAGTACTTC
16 | NA | NA | TRBJ2-7 | TRBV5-4 | CASSSKVGGKSYEQYF | TGTGCCAGCAGCTCGAAGGTGGGGGGAAAATCCTACGAGCAGTACTTC
12 | NA | NA | TRBJ2-2 | TRBV9 | CASTPGYGELFF | TGTGCCAGCACCCCAGGGTACGGGGAGCTGTTTTTT
15 | TRBD1 | NA | TRBJ2-7 | TRBV2 | CASRSGTGGFYEQYF | TGTGCCAGCAGATCCGGTACAGGGGGCTTCTACGAGCAGTACTTC
13 | NA | NA | TRBJ2-5 | TRBV7-7 | CASSLERGGTQYF | TGTGCCAGCAGCTTAGAACGGGGAGGGACCCAGTACTTC
15 | TRBD1 | NA | TRBJ2-2 | TRBV19 | CASSPDRVNTGELFF | TGTGCCAGTAGTCCGGACAGGGTGAACACCGGGGAGCTGTTTTTT
16 | NA | NA | TRBJ1-4 | TRBV11-2 | CASSLNSRGLGEKLFF | TGTGCCAGCAGCTTAAATTCACGGGGTTTAGGGGAAAAACTGTTTTTT
19 | TRBD2 | NA | TRBJ2-7 | TRBV4-1 | CASSQVQALVAGGEYEQYF | TGCGCCAGCAGCCAAGTCCAAGCCCTCGTAGCGGGAGGGGAGTACGAGCAGTACTTC
14 | NA | NA | TRBJ1-1 | TRBV11-2 | CASSLAFRNTEAFF | TGTGCCAGCAGCTTAGCGTTCCGGAACACTGAAGCTTTCTTT
15 | NA | few | TRBJ2-7 | TRBV15 | CATSWRQVGVDEQYF | TGTGCCACCAGCTGGCGACAGGTGGGGGTGGATGAGCAGTACTTC
14 | NA | NA | TRBJ2-5 | TRBV5-4 | CASSLPGIGETQYF | TGTGCCAGCAGCTTGCCGGGAATCGGGGAGACCCAGTACTTC
14 | TRBD1 | NA | TRBJ1-1 | TRBV30 | CAWSRNRGLTEAFF | TGTGCCTGGAGTAGGAACAGGGGGCTCACTGAAGCTTTCTTT
15 | NA | NA | TRBJ2-3 | TRBV27 | CASSSLDRRGDTQYF | TGTGCCAGCAGTTCCCTGGACCGTAGAGGGGATACGCAGTATTTT
15 | NA | NA | TRBJ2-5 | TRBV5-1 | CASSLSAGFQETQYF | TGCGCCAGCAGCCTAAGCGCAGGGTTCCAAGAGACCCAGTACTTC
15 | NA | NA | TRBJ2-5 | TRBV21-1 | CASSSLAGVSETQYF | TGTGCCAGCAGCAGTCTAGCGGGAGTTTCAGAGACCCAGTACTTC
16 | TRBD1 | NA | TRBJ1-1 | TRBV19 | CASSTPGTGGRTEAFF | TGTGCCAGTAGTACCCCCGGGACAGGGGGCCGCACTGAAGCTTTCTTT
17 | TRBD2 | few | TRBJ2-1 | TRBV4-2 | CASSQDTSGRAYNEQFF | TGTGCCAGCAGCCAAGATACTAGCGGGAGGGCCTACAATGAGCAGTTCTTC
17 | TRBD2 | NA | TRBJ2-1 | TRBV10-3 | CAISKREKVILYNEQFF | TGTGCCATCAGCAAGCGGGAGAAGGTAATTTTGTACAATGAGCAGTTCTTC
14 | NA | NA | TRBJ1-1 | TRBV6-4 | CASSDSAGNTEAFF | TGTGCCAGCAGTGACTCGGCGGGGAACACTGAGGCTTTCTTT
20 | TRBD1 | NA | TRBJ2-4 | TRBV10-3 | CAISESTDRGLWLSKNIQYF | TGTGCCATCAGTGAGTCTACTGACAGGGGGCTTTGGTTGTCCAAAAACATTCAGTACTTC
15 | TRBD2 | NA | TRBJ2-3 | TRBV30 | CAWSVTGGGADTQYF | TGTGCCTGGAGTGTTACGGGAGGGGGTGCAGATACGCAGTATTTT
15 | NA | NA | TRBJ2-1 | TRBV18 | CASSLARSSYNEQFF | TGTGCCAGCTCACTAGCCCGGAGCTCCTACAATGAGCAGTTCTTC
13 | NA | NA | TRBJ1-2 | TRBV5-4 | CASSLRQGNGYTF | TGTGCCAGCAGCTTGCGCCAGGGGAATGGCTACACCTTC
14 | TRBD2 | NA | TRBJ2-7 | TRBV29-1 | CSVGGLAGPDEQYF | TGCAGCGTTGGGGGACTAGCGGGACCGGACGAGCAGTACTTC
14 | NA | few | TRBJ2-5 | TRBV30 | CAWSLGRSQETQYF | TGTGCCTGGAGTCTGGGGCGGAGCCAAGAGACCCAGTACTTC
13 | NA | NA | TRBJ2-1 | TRBV9 | CASNGGDYNEQFF | TGTGCCAGCAATGGGGGCGACTACAATGAGCAGTTCTTC
13 | NA | few | TRBJ2-2 | TRBV18 | CASSPRDSGELFF | TGTGCCAGCTCACCACGAGATAGCGGGGAGCTGTTTTTT
15 | TRBD1 | NA | TRBJ1-4 | TRBV5-6 | CASSFQGAGDEKLFF | TGTGCCAGCAGCTTTCAGGGGGCCGGTGATGAAAAACTGTTTTTT
12 | NA | NA | TRBJ1-2 | TRBV29-1 | CSVQGGDYGYTF | TGCAGCGTGCAGGGCGGCGACTATGGCTACACCTTC
13 | NA | NA | TRBJ2-7 | TRBV5-8 | CASSLTGFDEQYF | TGTGCCAGCAGCTTGACAGGGTTCGACGAGCAGTACTTC
14 | NA | few | TRBJ1-2 | TRBV6-5 | CASSFQGVDYGYTF | TGTGCCAGCAGTTTTCAAGGGGTGGACTATGGCTACACCTTC
15 | TRBD1 | NA | TRBJ2-7 | TRBV29-1 | CSVDRGTGSSYEQYF | TGCAGCGTTGACCGGGGGACAGGGTCATCCTACGAGCAGTACTTC
15 | TRBD1 | NA | TRBJ1-5 | TRBV28 | CASSHSDRVWQPQHF | TGTGCCAGCAGTCACTCCGACAGGGTCTGGCAGCCCCAGCATTTT
15 | NA | large | TRBJ2-1 | TRBV5-1 | CASSLAIHSYNEQFF | TGCGCCAGCAGCTTGGCTATCCACTCCTACAATGAGCAGTTCTTC